These 31 T cell receptor beta chains came from one sample sequenced in a study of yellow fever vaccine responses in identical twins. TCRdb analysed the RT-PCR reads with MiXCR anew, one entry per CDR3 protein. Seen here are about 650 distinct CDR3 sequences, approximately 78% observed once, and the top ten hold 7% to 8%. The material was T cells from blood (PBMCs), unsorted or a sorted subset (not recorded which), obtained before or after yellow fever vaccination (not recorded which). These receptors were obtained from a young woman who received the yellow fever vaccine.

The CDR3 is CASSFRAGNTEAFF. CDR3 in DNA: TGTGCCAGCAGTTTTCGGGCCGGAAACACTGAAGCTTTCTTT. The chain uses TRBV28 and TRBJ1-1; D unresolved. This CDR3 contains 14 residues. Germline CDR1 and CDR2: MDHEN and SYDVKM. V lost 3 bases to trimming and J lost 2 bases, with 10 bases between them.

The chain combines TRBV11-1 with TRBJ2-1; 7 nucleotides match TRBD1. Trimming cost V 0 bases and J 3 bases; bases outside gene matches: 5. Germline-derived CDR1 and CDR2 are SGHAT and FQDESV (reference sequence). The CDR3 length is 16 residues. This CDR3 reads CASSLAGGPRYNEQFF. The CDR3 DNA reads TGTGCCAGCAGCTTAGCAGGGGGCCCCCGCTACAATGAGCAGTTCTTC. Full variable domain (rest looked up from reference TRBV11-1 and TRBJ2-1): EAEVAQSPRYKITEKSQAVAFWCDPISGHATLYWYRQILGQGPELLVQFQDESVVDDSQLPKDRFSAERLKGVDSTLKIQPAELGDSAMYLCASSLAGGPRYNEQFFGPGTRLTVL.

The chain is built from TRBV7-6 and TRBJ2-1; 9 bases line up with TRBD1. The germline V gene has CDR1 SGHVS and CDR2 FNYEAQ. Trimming removed 4 bases from V and 0 bases from J; junction bases left unmatched: 1. The CDR3 runs 15 residues. The CDR3: CASSSTGGSYNEQFF. The CDR3 nucleotides read TGTGCCAGCAGCTCGACAGGGGGCTCCTACAATGAGCAGTTCTTC.

The chain is built from TRBV15 and TRBJ1-1; tentative D call: TRBD1 (6 bases). Germline CDR1 LNHNV, CDR2 YYDKDF (reference sequence). The CDR3 spans 14 residues. V dropped 6 bases and J dropped 0 bases, with 11 bases sitting between them. CDR3 in amino acids: CATSNRALNTEAFF. The DNA for the CDR3 is TGTGCCACCAGTAACAGGGCTCTGAACACTGAAGCTTTCTTT.

V and J are TRBV20-1 and TRBJ1-5; maybe TRBD1 (5 bases). V was trimmed by 0 bases and J by 0 bases, leaving 12 bases between them. CDR1 DFQATT and CDR2 SNEGSKA come from the germline V gene (reference sequence). CDR3 length: 16 amino acids. The CDR3 is CSARDDGTVSNQPQHF. The CDR3, as DNA: TGCAGTGCTAGAGACGACGGGACTGTTAGCAATCAGCCCCAGCATTTT.

This clonotype was observed once. This rearrangement joins TRBV29-1 to TRBJ2-5, with a weak D call TRBD2 (7 bases). CDR1 is SQVTM and CDR2 is ANQGSEA in the germline V gene. Between the trimmed V and J ends, which lost 8 bases and 7 bases, there was a span of 26 bases. The length of the CDR3 is 15 residues. CDR3 region: CSILGGGAGGVTQYF. The CDR3 region has the DNA TGCAGCATCCTAGGTGGGGGGGCTGGGGGAGTGACCCAGTACTTC.

The chain has TRBV7-9 and TRBJ2-7; 8 nucleotides match TRBD2. V shed 11 bases and J 4 bases; nucleotides not matched to a gene: 7. This CDR3 contains 12 residues. Looked up from germline, CDR1 is SEHNR and CDR2 is FQNEAQ (reference sequence). This CDR3 is CAGGGREYEQYF. CDR3 coding DNA: TGTGCCGGCGGGGGGCGCGAATACGAGCAGTACTTC.

The rearrangement uses TRBV7-7 and TRBJ2-7; D is unresolved. Per germline, CDR1 SSHAT and CDR2 FNYEAQ (reference sequence). The V end lost 5 bases, the J end lost 4 bases, and 15 bases lay between the germline ends. This CDR3 comprises 14 residues. The CDR3 region is CASSPLLSPYEQYF. Written as DNA, the CDR3 is TGTGCCAGCAGCCCCCTATTAAGCCCATACGAGCAGTACTTC.

This clonotype was detected only once. V and J are TRBV5-1 and TRBJ2-1, with 13 bases aligning to TRBD2. With V trimmed by 1 base and J by 8 bases, 6 bases remained unmatched. The CDR3 loop spans 16 amino acids. The germline gives CDR1 SGHRS, CDR2 YFSETQ. This CDR3 is CASSLLLAGGPDEQFF. The CDR3 bases are TGCGCCAGCAGCTTGCTACTAGCGGGAGGGCCGGATGAGCAGTTCTTC. The variable domain in full, completed from reference TRBV5-1 and TRBJ2-1, reads KAGVTQTPRYLIKTRGQQVTLSCSPISGHRSVSWYQQTPGQGLQFLFEYFSETQRNKGNFPGRFSGRQFSNSRSEMNVSTLELGDSALYLCASSLLLAGGPDEQFFGPGTRLTVL.

The chain carries TRBV27 and TRBJ2-5; D unclear. This CDR3 spans 14 amino acids. The germline CDR1 and CDR2 sequences are MNHEY and SMNVEV (reference sequence). The V and J ends lost 6 bases and 0 bases respectively, with 11 bases between them. CDR3 sequence: CASSTRPDQETQYF. CDR3 sequence (DNA): TGTGCCAGCAGCACCCGACCCGACCAAGAGACCCAGTACTTC.

The CDR3 coding sequence is TGTGCCAGCAGGGGGACAGGGGGTCGCCAAGAGACCCAGTACTTC. Its protein product is CASRGTGGRQETQYF. The V and J genes are TRBV2 and TRBJ2-5; TRBD1 agrees at 11 bases. CDR3 length: 15 residues. After removal of 6 bases from V and 1 base from J, the junction contained 4 bases not matched to a gene. Germline V gives CDR1 SNHLY, CDR2 FYNNEI.

This chain links TRBV28 with TRBJ2-5, with TRBD2 matching 7 bases. The germline gives CDR1 MDHEN, CDR2 SYDVKM. V shed 4 bases and J 1 base; nucleotides not matched to a gene: 6. This CDR3 comprises 15 residues. The CDR3 spells CASSSETSPQETQYF. CDR3 nucleotides: TGTGCCAGCAGTTCCGAGACTAGCCCCCAAGAGACCCAGTACTTC.

This clonotype appeared a few times. The chain joins TRBV2 to TRBJ1-1; the match to TRBD1 covers 10 bases. This CDR3 has 15 residues. Trimming took 6 bases from V and 5 from J; bases not matched to a gene: 9. Germline values: CDR1 SNHLY, CDR2 FYNNEI. The CDR3 loop is CASRRLTGGSTEAFF. CDR3 coding DNA: TGTGCCAGCAGGCGATTGACAGGGGGCAGTACTGAAGCTTTCTTT.

V usage is TRBV12-3 or TRBV12-4 and J usage is TRBJ1-2; D may be TRBD1 (6 bases). This CDR3 spans 17 amino acids. V lost 7 bases to trimming and J lost 3 bases, with 24 bases between them. CDR3 sequence reads: CASTPGSRGRLDYGYTF. The CDR3 coding sequence is TGTGCCAGCACCCCTGGGTCGCGGGGGCGCTTGGACTATGGCTACACCTTC.

The chain couples TRBV12-3 or TRBV12-4 to TRBJ2-2; D not resolved. Trimming cost V 6 bases and J 5 bases, with 4 bases left between them. The CDR3 runs to 11 residues. The CDR3 sequence is CASRLTGELFF. Written as DNA, the CDR3 is TGTGCCAGCAGGTTAACCGGGGAGCTGTTTTTT.

This chain uses TRBV13 with TRBJ1-2, with TRBD1 as a possible D gene (5 bases). V lost 6 bases to trimming and J lost 7 bases, with 15 bases between them. Germline CDR1 PRHDT, CDR2 FYEKMQ (reference sequence). The CDR3 sequence is 13 residues long. CDR3 in DNA: TGTGCCAGCAGTTTAAACCAGGGTTCTGGCTACACCTTC. Amino acid sequence: CASSLNQGSGYTF. Together with reference TRBV13 and TRBJ1-2, the CDR3 gives the full variable domain: AAGVIQSPRHLIKEKRETATLKCYPIPRHDTVYWYQQGPGQDPQFLISFYEKMQSDKGSIPDRFSAQQFSDYHSELNMSSLELGDSALYFCASSLNQGSGYTFGSGTRLTVV.

This chain connects TRBV20-1 to TRBJ2-1; 8 positions agree with TRBD2. The CDR3 runs to 15 residues. V lost 5 bases and J lost 4; bases outside the gene matches: 10. CDR1 and CDR2 (germline): DFQATT, SNEGSKA (reference sequence). CDR3 amino acids: CSAPRTSGLYNEQFF. For the CDR3, the DNA is TGCAGTGCTCCACGAACTAGCGGCTTATACAATGAGCAGTTCTTC.

The chain recombines TRBV7-6 with TRBJ2-2; 7 bases fit TRBD2. The CDR3 covers 16 residues. Per germline, CDR1 SGHVS and CDR2 FNYEAQ. V lost 5 bases and J lost 1; bases outside the gene matches: 7. The CDR3 protein is CASSQGSSGNTGELFF. The CDR3, as DNA: TGTGCCAGCAGCCAGGGCTCTAGCGGGAACACCGGGGAGCTGTTTTTT.

This sequence joins TRBV5-8 and TRBJ1-1, with D unclear. The CDR3 runs 13 residues. The germline gives CDR1 SGHTS, CDR2 YDEGEE. V dropped 2 bases and J dropped 0 bases, with 5 bases sitting between them. CDR3 coding DNA: TGTGCCAGCAGCTTCCGGATGAACACTGAAGCTTTCTTT. This encodes CASSFRMNTEAFF.

In its sample, this clonotype was seen a few times. This chain links TRBV10-1 with TRBJ1-1; 10 positions match TRBD1. Unmatched junction bases numbered 5, after V lost 0 bases and J lost 7 bases. This CDR3 contains 15 residues. CDR1 and CDR2 (germline): WNHNN, SYGVQD (reference sequence). CDR3 nucleotide sequence: TGCGCCAGCAGTGAGTCTAGGACAGGGGGTGGTGAAGCTTTCTTT. It encodes CASSESRTGGGEAFF.

The chain recombines TRBV10-3 with TRBJ1-3, with D unresolved. CDR3 length: 14 amino acids. Germline loops: CDR1 ENHRY, CDR2 SYGVKD. The V gene lost 0 bases and the J gene lost 4 bases, with 7 bases spanning the gap. The CDR3 reads CAISESNLGNTIYF. The CDR3 bases are TGTGCCATCAGTGAGTCGAACCTGGGAAACACCATATATTTT.

The rearrangement joins TRBV27 to TRBJ1-2; 8 bases are shared with TRBD1. Per the germline V gene, CDR1 is MNHEY and CDR2 is SMNVEV (reference sequence). V lost 7 bases, J lost 7 bases, and 5 bases stayed unmatched. The CDR3 totals 12 residues. The CDR3 region has the DNA TGTGCCAGCAAGACAGGGGAATTTGGCTACACCTTC. Protein sequence: CASKTGEFGYTF.

The chain has TRBV15 and TRBJ1-3; no firm D call. The V end lost 0 bases, the J end lost 0 bases, and 3 bases lay between the germline ends. This CDR3 contains 14 residues. CDR1 is LNHNV and CDR2 is YYDKDF in the germline V gene (reference sequence). The CDR3 coding sequence is TGTGCCACCAGCAGAGATCGCTCTGGAAACACCATATATTTT. Translated, it gives CATSRDRSGNTIYF.

The V call is TRBV25-1, the J call TRBJ1-2, with a weak D call TRBD1 (6 bases). The CDR3 is 15 residues long. Germline V gene lookup returns CDR1 MGHDK and CDR2 SYGVNS. V was clipped by 2 bases and J by 10 bases, with 20 bases between them. The CDR3 DNA reads as TGTGCCAGCAGTGAAGCTGGGGGGCCTACAAATCCCTACACCTTC. It is translated as CASSEAGGPTNPYTF.

The gene calls are TRBV20-1 and TRBJ2-1; tentatively, D is TRBD1 (6 bases). Per germline, CDR1 DFQATT and CDR2 SNEGSKA (reference sequence). V dropped 8 bases and J dropped 7 bases, with 15 bases sitting between them. The CDR3 is made up of 12 amino acids. The CDR3 sequence is CSWVRGSNEQFF. CDR3 nucleotide sequence: TGCAGTTGGGTAAGGGGGAGTAATGAGCAGTTCTTC.

This clonotype has more than one count but fewer than ten. The J gene is TRBJ1-2, the V gene TRBV4-1; D gene uncertain. Germline CDR1 is MGHRA and CDR2 is YSYEKL. Trimming cost V 4 bases and J 3 bases, with 18 bases left between them. The length of the CDR3 is 16 residues. For the CDR3, the DNA is TGCGCCAGCAGCCGACAAGGCCTCTCGATGGACTATGGCTACACCTTC. Its protein is CASSRQGLSMDYGYTF.

The sample holds a few counts of this clonotype. This chain links TRBV7-9 with TRBJ2-3; maybe TRBD1 (5 bases). Germline-derived CDR1 and CDR2 are SEHNR and FQNEAQ (reference sequence). This CDR3 comprises 15 residues. Trimming left V 3 bases short and J 8 bases short, with 18 bases between. The CDR3 DNA reads as TGTGCCAGCAGCTTCGCTAACAGGAACTATCCTACGCAGTATTTT. Translation gives CASSFANRNYPTQYF.

The CDR3 loop is CASRQNTEAFF. For the CDR3, the DNA is TGTGCCAGCAGACAGAACACTGAAGCTTTCTTT. The V gene is TRBV7-2, the J gene TRBJ1-1; no firm D call. Trimming took off 6 bases at V and 1 base at J, with 3 bases between the two ends. The CDR3 is 11 residues long. Germline CDR1 and CDR2: SGHTA and FQGNSA.

The chain joins TRBV21-1 to TRBJ2-1; the DNA was not compared with TRBD2, the D call given in the table. TRBV21-1 is given as a pseudogene. The CDR3 extends over 13 amino acids. CDR3 in amino acids: CASSRLAGDEQFF. The CDR3 DNA is TGTGCCAGCAGCAGACTAGCAGGCGATGAGCAGTTCTTC.

This clonotype has more than one count but fewer than ten. This chain links TRBV10-3 with TRBJ1-2, with D possibly matching TRBD1 (5 bases). Trimming took off 7 bases at V and 1 base at J, with 10 bases between the two ends. The length of the CDR3 is 13 residues. Germline-derived CDR1 and CDR2 are ENHRY and SYGVKD. Here the CDR3 reads CAIKPDSNYGYTF. In nucleotides, the CDR3 is TGTGCCATCAAGCCCGACAGTAACTATGGCTACACCTTC.

A few counts support this clonotype. The chain employs TRBV10-3 and TRBJ1-5, with a possible D match to TRBD1 (6 bases). The CDR3 extends over 14 amino acids. CDR1 ENHRY and CDR2 SYGVKD come from the germline V gene. V lost 8 bases, J lost 1 base, and 12 bases lay in between. CDR3 sequence reads: CAIGADSSNQPQHF. The CDR3 coding sequence is TGTGCCATCGGAGCGGACAGCAGCAATCAGCCCCAGCATTTT.